The sequence of this T cell receptor (beta chain) was determined in a study of T cell responses to AZD1222 COVID-19 vaccine. Study-level information: Second doses were pooled across both intervals (about 4 or about 12 weeks).

Study results and limitations: It was only a handful of AZD1222 recipients who were seropositive at baseline.

Clones were read by immunoSEQ multiplex PCR, and TCRdb kept only the in-frame ones, dropping some. The table includes about 87,000 clones, around 91% detected once. A remark on this clone: Its cognate antigen is unknown.

The specimen comprised peripheral blood, sampled on day 0 of AZD1222 vaccination. The origin of this receptor is an adult in good health.

CDR3 protein: CASSPRGATQYF. The CDR3 DNA follows: TGTGCCAGCAGCCCCCGGGGGGCTACGCAGTATTTT. The rearrangement joins TRBV9 to TRBJ2-3; D is perhaps TRBD2 (7 bases). CDR1 is SGDLS and CDR2 is YYNGEE in the germline V gene. The CDR3 has 12 residues. Trimming cost V 4 bases and J 8 bases, with 11 bases left between them.